This record concerns one TCR beta chain sequence. The data originate from a study of blood T cell repertoires in COVID-19. Study-wide context: The cDNA or gDNA used as material had been derived from T cells, B-cell-depleted T cells, or PBMCs.

Sequencing was performed with immunoSEQ multiplex PCR; in TCRdb, only in-frame clones are kept and a portion is missing. The table records fewer than 350,000 clones, roughly 85% of them present only once. V lost 4 bases to trimming and J lost 2 bases; unmatched junction nucleotides: 13. Germline lookup yields CDR1 SGHTA and CDR2 FQGNSA. This CDR3 has 17 residues. This clonotype was obtained from a woman younger than 45 who had been exposed to COVID-19. The chain is built from TRBV7-2 and TRBJ2-7; 8 bases match TRBD1. The sequencing input was PBMCs or T cells enriched from blood (not recorded which). CDR3 DNA sequence: TGTGCCAGCAGCTGGAGCACAGGGGGGTTTATCCCCTACGAGCAGTACTTC. It codes for CASSWSTGGFIPYEQYF.